The rows below give T cell receptor beta chains drawn from one sample of a study of T cell repertoires in cytomegalovirus infection. Each CDR3 protein gets one entry after TCRdb re-called the reads with MiXCR. The data contain approximately 990,000 distinct CDR3 sequences, approximately 31% of them singletons. The antigens of these receptors remain unknown. The sequencing here drew on cultured CD8+ T cells from PBMCs, taken from culture after CMV antigen stimulation. The source is a human donor in good health (CMV status not recorded). Some clones in this sample may be carry-over from other donors' samples. The CDR3 runs from the conserved cysteine through the conserved F or W. The D gene is left open where the match is weak. The size of a clone is reported for some rows only, either as once, few or many, or as a class for expanded clones.

TRBJ1-2	NA	NA	TRBV20-1	TGCAGTGCTAGAGACCGAGGTTATGGCTACACCTTC	CSARDRGYGYTF
TRBJ1-3	few	NA	TRBV25-1	TGTGCCAGCAGTGAATTCCTATCTGGCCCTGGAAACACCATATATTTT	CASSEFLSGPGNTIYF
TRBJ1-2	many	NA	TRBV12-3/TRBV12-4	TGTGCCAGCAGCCCGGGATCCTATGGCTACACCTTC	CASSPGSYGYTF
TRBJ1-5	NA	NA	TRBV5-8	TGTGCCAGCAGCTTACCGACGCCCCAGCATTTT	CASSLPTPQHF
TRBJ2-2	many	TRBD1	TRBV28	TGTGCCAGCAGACGGGACAGGGGTGCGAACACCGGGGAGCTGTTTTTT	CASRRDRGANTGELFF
TRBJ1-5	few	NA	TRBV12-3/TRBV12-4	TGTGCCAGCAGTTTTATAACAGGGTCGGGCAATCAGCCCCAGCATTTT	CASSFITGSGNQPQHF
TRBJ2-1	NA	NA	TRBV12-3/TRBV12-4	TGTGCCAGCAGTTTCAACCCGACAGTTTTAGATATCAATGAGCAGTTCTTC	CASSFNPTVLDINEQFF
TRBJ1-1	many	NA	TRBV12-3/TRBV12-4	TGTGCCAGCAGTTTAGACAGCTACACTGAAGCTTTCTTT	CASSLDSYTEAFF
TRBJ1-1	NA	NA	TRBV7-6	TGTGCCAGCAGCTTAATGGCGGAGGGGAGCACTGAAGCTTTCTTT	CASSLMAEGSTEAFF
TRBJ2-3	many	TRBD2	TRBV11-2	TGTGCCAGCAGCGGGACGGGACTAGCGGGTTATACGCAGTATTTT	CASSGTGLAGYTQYF
TRBJ1-3	few	NA	TRBV7-9	TGTGCCAGCAGCTTAGAAATCAGGGTGGACACCATATATTTT	CASSLEIRVDTIYF
TRBJ2-7	many	NA	TRBV7-2	TGTGCCAGCAGCTTAGCGCCCGACGAGCAGTACTTC	CASSLAPDEQYF
TRBJ2-6	few	NA	TRBV9	TGTGCCAGCAGCGCCGTACTCTCTGGGGCCAACGTCCTGACTTTC	CASSAVLSGANVLTF
TRBJ2-2	few	TRBD1	TRBV2	TGTGCCAGCAGCGGACAGGGGGCGACCGGGGAGCTGTTTTTT	CASSGQGATGELFF
TRBJ2-6	NA	TRBD1	TRBV2	TGTGCCGTACAGGGGGCGCGGGGGGCCAACGTCCTGACTTTC	CAVQGARGANVLTF
TRBJ2-5	NA	NA	TRBV14	TGTGCCAGCAGCCAAAGATATCGAGTAGAGACCCAGTACTTC	CASSQRYRVETQYF
TRBJ2-5	NA	NA	TRBV7-8	TGTGCCACCAGGGCAGAGACCCAGTACTTC	CATRAETQYF
TRBJ1-2	NA	NA	TRBV5-6	TGTGCCAGCAGCTTGGGGGGGGGCGCCGGCTATGGCTACACCTTC	CASSLGGGAGYGYTF
TRBJ1-6	NA	NA	TRBV19	TGTGCCAGTACGAGACAGAAGCATAATTCACCCCTCCACTTT	CASTRQKHNSPLHF
TRBJ1-2	once	NA	TRBV12-5	TGTGCTAGTGGGCTTCCCTTAGACAGTAGATCCTATGGCTACACCTTC	CASGLPLDSRSYGYTF
TRBJ2-6	NA	NA	TRBV12-3/TRBV12-4	TGTGCCAGCAGTTTACCCCTCGTGGCCAACGTCCTGACTTTC	CASSLPLVANVLTF
TRBJ2-1	many	NA	TRBV4-1	TGCGCCAGCAGCTTGGACAAACGAGGCTATAGGGCCCGGGCTGACCTGGGCTACAATGAGCAGTTCTTC	CASSLDKRGYRARADLGYNEQFF
TRBJ1-6	few	NA	TRBV7-8	TGTGCCAGCAACCTAGCCGGGAATTCACCCCTCCACTTT	CASNLAGNSPLHF
TRBJ1-1	many	TRBD1	TRBV7-2	TGTGCCAGCAGCCCCCGACAGGGGGTGGGTGATGGCACTGAAGCTTTCTTT	CASSPRQGVGDGTEAFF
TRBJ2-3	many	NA	TRBV7-6	TGTGCCAGCAGCTTAGTTGGCGGCCAGTACACAGATACGCAGTATTTT	CASSLVGGQYTDTQYF
TRBJ1-2	NA	NA	TRBV6-5	TGTGCCAGCACCACGGGGGATGGCTACACCTTC	CASTTGDGYTF
TRBJ2-1	many	TRBD2	TRBV7-2	TGTGCCAGCAGCTACACTAGCGGGGGTTACAATGAGCAGTTCTTC	CASSYTSGGYNEQFF
TRBJ2-3	many	TRBD1	TRBV7-6	TGTGCCAGCAGCCCTAGGATCTCCGGGACAGGGAGGGCAGATACGCAGTATTTT	CASSPRISGTGRADTQYF
TRBJ2-1	few	TRBD1	TRBV6-1	TGTGCCAGCAGTGAAAGGACAGGGGAGAATGAGCAGTTCTTC	CASSERTGENEQFF
TRBJ1-5	NA	NA	TRBV6-5	TGTGCCAGCGGATGGAGGAATAGCAATCAGCCCCAGCATTTT	CASGWRNSNQPQHF
TRBJ2-1	many	TRBD2	TRBV19	TGTGCCAGTAGTATAGACCCCGTGGGACTAGAAAGATGCGAGCAGTTCTTC	CASSIDPVGLERCEQFF
TRBJ1-2	NA	NA	TRBV6-5	TGTGCCAGCAGTTACACCGCGCCGCTTGTTTCTAACTATGGCTACACCTTC	CASSYTAPLVSNYGYTF
TRBJ2-1	many	NA	TRBV7-3	TGTGCCAGCAGCTTAACGTTCGGCAGGGAAGAGCAGTTCTTC	CASSLTFGREEQFF